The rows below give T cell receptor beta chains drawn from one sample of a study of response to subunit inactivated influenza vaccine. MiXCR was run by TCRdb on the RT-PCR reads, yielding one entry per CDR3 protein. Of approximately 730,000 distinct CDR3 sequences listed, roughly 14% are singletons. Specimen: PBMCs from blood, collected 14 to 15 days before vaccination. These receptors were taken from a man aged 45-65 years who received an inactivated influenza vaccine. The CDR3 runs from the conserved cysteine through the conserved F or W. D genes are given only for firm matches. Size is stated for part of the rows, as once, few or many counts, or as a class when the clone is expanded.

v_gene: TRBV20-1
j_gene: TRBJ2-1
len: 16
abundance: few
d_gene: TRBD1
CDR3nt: TGCAGTGCTACACCCTTGGGACAGGGGGGGCGGACTGAGCAGTTCTTC
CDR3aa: CSATPLGQGGRTEQFF

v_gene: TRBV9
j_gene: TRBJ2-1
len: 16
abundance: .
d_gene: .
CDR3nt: TGTGCCAGCAGCCCCGCTAGCGATCCCTCCTACAATGAGCAGTTCTTC
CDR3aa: CASSPASDPSYNEQFF

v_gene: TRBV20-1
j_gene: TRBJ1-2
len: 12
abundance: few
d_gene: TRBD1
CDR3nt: TGCAGTGCTGGACAGGGGGCCGATGGCTACACCTTC
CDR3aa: CSAGQGADGYTF

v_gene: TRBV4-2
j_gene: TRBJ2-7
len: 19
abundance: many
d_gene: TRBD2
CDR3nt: TGTGCCAGCAGCCATTCCCGGACTAGCGGGTCCAGTCCTCTCTACGAGCAGTACTTC
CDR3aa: CASSHSRTSGSSPLYEQYF

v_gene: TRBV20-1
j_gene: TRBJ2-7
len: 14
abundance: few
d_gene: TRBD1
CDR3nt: TGCAGTGCTAGAAACAGGGGACAAGACTACGAGCAGTACTTC
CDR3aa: CSARNRGQDYEQYF

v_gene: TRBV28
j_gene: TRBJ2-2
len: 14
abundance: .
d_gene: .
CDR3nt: TGTGCCAGCAGTCTCTGGACAGAACACGGGGAGCTGTTTTTT
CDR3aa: CASSLWTEHGELFF

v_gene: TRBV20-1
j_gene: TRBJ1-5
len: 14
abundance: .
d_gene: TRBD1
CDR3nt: TGCAGTGCTAATCCCGGACAGGGCAATCAGCCCCAGCATTTT
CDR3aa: CSANPGQGNQPQHF

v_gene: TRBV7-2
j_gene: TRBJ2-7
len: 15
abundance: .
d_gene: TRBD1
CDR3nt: TGTGCCAGCAGCTCCCCGGCAAACAGGGGTTCTGGGCAGTACTTC
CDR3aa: CASSSPANRGSGQYF

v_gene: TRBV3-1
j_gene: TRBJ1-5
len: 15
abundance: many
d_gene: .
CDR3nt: TGTGCCAGCAGCCAAGCCCGGCAGGGCGATCAGCCCCAGCATTTT
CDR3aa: CASSQARQGDQPQHF

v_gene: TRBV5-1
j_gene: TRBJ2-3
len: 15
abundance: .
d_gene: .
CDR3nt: TGCGCCAGCAGCTCGGGGGGCCTTAACACAGATACGCAGTATTTT
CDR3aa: CASSSGGLNTDTQYF

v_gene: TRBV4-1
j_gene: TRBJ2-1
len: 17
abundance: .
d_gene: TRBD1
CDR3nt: TGCGCCAGCAGCCAAGACTGGGGACAGGATACCTACAATGAGCAGTTCTTC
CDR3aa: CASSQDWGQDTYNEQFF

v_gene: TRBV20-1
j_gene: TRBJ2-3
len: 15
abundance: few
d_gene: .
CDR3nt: TGCAGTGCTGAAAGCGTCCGGGGCGACACAGATACGCAGTATTTT
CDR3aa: CSAESVRGDTDTQYF

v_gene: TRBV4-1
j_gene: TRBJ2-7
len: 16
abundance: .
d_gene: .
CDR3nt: TGCGCCAGCAGCCAAGACGAAGGCGCACTATCCTACGAGCAGTACTTC
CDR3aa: CASSQDEGALSYEQYF

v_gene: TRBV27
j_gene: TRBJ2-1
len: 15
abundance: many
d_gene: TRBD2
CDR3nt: TGTGCCAGCAGACAGGCTAGCGGCTCCTACAATGAGCAGTTCTTC
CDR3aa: CASRQASGSYNEQFF

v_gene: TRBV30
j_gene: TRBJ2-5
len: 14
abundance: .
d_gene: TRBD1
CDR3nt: TGTGCCTGGAGTGCCCTGGGACAGCAAGAGACCCAGTACTTC
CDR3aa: CAWSALGQQETQYF

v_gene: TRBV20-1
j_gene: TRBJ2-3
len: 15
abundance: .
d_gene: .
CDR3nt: TGCAGTGCTAGGAGCATTCTCTGGGGCACAGATACGCAGTATTTT
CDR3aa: CSARSILWGTDTQYF

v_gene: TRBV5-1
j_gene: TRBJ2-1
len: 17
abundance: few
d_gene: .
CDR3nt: TGCGCCAGCAGTTCGGGCGCGGGATCCAGCTCCTACAATGAGCAGTTCTTC
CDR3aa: CASSSGAGSSSYNEQFF

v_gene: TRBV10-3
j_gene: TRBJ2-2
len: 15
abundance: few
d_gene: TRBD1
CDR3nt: TGTGCCATCCCAGCTGGACAGGTCAACACCGGGGAGCTGTTTTTT
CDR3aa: CAIPAGQVNTGELFF

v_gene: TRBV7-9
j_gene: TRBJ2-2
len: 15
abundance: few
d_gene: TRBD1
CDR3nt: TGTGCCAGCAGCCAGGGACAGTTTAACACCGGGGAGCTGTTTTTT
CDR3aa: CASSQGQFNTGELFF

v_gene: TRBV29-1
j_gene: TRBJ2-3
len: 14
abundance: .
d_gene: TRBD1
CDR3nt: TGCAGCGCGGACCGGGACAGGGGCACAGATACGCAGTATTTT
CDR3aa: CSADRDRGTDTQYF

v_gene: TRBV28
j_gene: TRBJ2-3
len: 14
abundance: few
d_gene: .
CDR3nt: TGTGCCAGCACCCGGACTCGCAACACAGATACGCAGTATTTT
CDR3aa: CASTRTRNTDTQYF

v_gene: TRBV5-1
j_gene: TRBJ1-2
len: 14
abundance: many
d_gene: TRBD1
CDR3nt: TGCGCCAGCAGCTTGGGACAGGGTGCATCTGGCTACACCTTC
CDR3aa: CASSLGQGASGYTF

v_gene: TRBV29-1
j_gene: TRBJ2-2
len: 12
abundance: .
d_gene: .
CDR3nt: TGCAGCGTCGGGGGTCTCGCCGGGGAGCTGTTTTTT
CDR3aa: CSVGGLAGELFF

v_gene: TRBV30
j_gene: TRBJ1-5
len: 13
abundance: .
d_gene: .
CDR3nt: TGTGCCTGGACCCAGGGAGGGGCTCAGCCCCAGCATTTT
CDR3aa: CAWTQGGAQPQHF

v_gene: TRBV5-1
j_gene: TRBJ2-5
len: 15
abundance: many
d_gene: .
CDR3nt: TGCGCCAGCAGCTTGGGGCCTCCCCAGGGAGAGACCCAGTACTTC
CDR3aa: CASSLGPPQGETQYF

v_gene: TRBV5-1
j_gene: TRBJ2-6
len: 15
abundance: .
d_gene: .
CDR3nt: TGCGCCAGCAGCTTGGGCACTTCTGGGGCCAACGTCCTGACTTTC
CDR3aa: CASSLGTSGANVLTF

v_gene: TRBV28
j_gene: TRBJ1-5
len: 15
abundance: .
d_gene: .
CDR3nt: TGTGCCAGCAGTTTTGACAGCTCCATGAATCAGCCCCAGCATTTT
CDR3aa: CASSFDSSMNQPQHF

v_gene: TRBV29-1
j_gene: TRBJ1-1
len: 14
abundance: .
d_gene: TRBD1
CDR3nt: TGCAGCGGCTTCAGGGGGCCTCTGAACACTGAAGCTTTCTTT
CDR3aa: CSGFRGPLNTEAFF

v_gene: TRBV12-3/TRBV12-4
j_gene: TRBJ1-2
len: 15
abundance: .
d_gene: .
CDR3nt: TGTGCCAGCAGTTTAGGTCCAGGGGTTCCCTATGGCTACACCTTC
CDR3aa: CASSLGPGVPYGYTF

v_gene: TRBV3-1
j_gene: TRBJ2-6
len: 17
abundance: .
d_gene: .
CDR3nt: TGTGCCAGCAGCCAACTACGAGACCGAACAGGAGCCAACGTCCTGACTTTC
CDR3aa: CASSQLRDRTGANVLTF

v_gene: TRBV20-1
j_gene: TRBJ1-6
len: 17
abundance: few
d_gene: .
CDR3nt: TGCAGTGCTAGAGACGGGGGCGAGAGCTCCTATAATTCACCCCTCCACTTT
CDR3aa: CSARDGGESSYNSPLHF

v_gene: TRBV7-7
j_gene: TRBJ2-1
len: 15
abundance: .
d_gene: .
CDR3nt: TGTGCTAGCAGCCCGCGTTTTGGGGGAAACAATGAGCAGTTCTTC
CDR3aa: CASSPRFGGNNEQFF

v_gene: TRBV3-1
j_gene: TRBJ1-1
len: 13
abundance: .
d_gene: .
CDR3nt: TGTGCCAGCAGGTTTACGGGGGACACTGAAGCTTTCTTT
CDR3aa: CASRFTGDTEAFF

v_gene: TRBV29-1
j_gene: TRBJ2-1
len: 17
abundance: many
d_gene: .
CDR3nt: TGCAGCGTTGATCTTCGTACTAGATCGGCTGCGCACAATGAGCAGTTCTTC
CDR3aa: CSVDLRTRSAAHNEQFF

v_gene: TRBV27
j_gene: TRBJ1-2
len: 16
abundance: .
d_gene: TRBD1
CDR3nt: TGTGCCAGCAGTGCCGGGACAGGAGTTCCTAACTATGGCTACACCTTC
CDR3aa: CASSAGTGVPNYGYTF

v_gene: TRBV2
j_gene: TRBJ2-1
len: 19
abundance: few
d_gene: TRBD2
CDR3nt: TGTGCCAGCAGTTTTGGTAGTAGCGGGAGGGCCGTTCTTACCAATGAGCAGTTCTTC
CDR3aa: CASSFGSSGRAVLTNEQFF

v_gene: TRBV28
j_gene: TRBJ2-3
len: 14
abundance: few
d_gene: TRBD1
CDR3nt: TGTGCCAGCAGTAAGGGGACAGTGCCTGATACGCAGTATTTT
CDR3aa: CASSKGTVPDTQYF

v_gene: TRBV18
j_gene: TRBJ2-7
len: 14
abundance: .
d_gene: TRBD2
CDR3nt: TGTGCCAGCTCAACTCCGGGACTATCCTACGAGCAGTACTTC
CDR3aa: CASSTPGLSYEQYF

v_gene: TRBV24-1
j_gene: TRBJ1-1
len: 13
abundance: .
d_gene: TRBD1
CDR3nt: TGTGCCACCCAGACAGGGGGGAACACTGAAGCTTTCTTT
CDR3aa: CATQTGGNTEAFF

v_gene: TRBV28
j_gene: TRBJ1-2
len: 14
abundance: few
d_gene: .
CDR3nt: TGTGCCAGCAGCGGGGACCAATCAAACTATGGCTACACCTTC
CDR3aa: CASSGDQSNYGYTF

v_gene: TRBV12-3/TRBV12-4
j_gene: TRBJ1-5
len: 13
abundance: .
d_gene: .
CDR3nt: TGTGCCAGCGGACTACAGGGAAGGGAGCCCCAGCATTTT
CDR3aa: CASGLQGREPQHF

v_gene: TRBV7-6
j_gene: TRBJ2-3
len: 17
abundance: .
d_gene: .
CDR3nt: TGTGCCAGCAGCCCAAGCCCTAGGGCCGGGAGCACAGATACGCAGTATTTT
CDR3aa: CASSPSPRAGSTDTQYF

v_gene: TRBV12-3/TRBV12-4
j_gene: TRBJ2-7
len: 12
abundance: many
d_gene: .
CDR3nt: TGTGCCAGCAGTCACGACGTCTACGAGCAGTACTTC
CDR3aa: CASSHDVYEQYF

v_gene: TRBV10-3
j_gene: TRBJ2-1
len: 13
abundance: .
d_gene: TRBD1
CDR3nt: TGTGCCACCATCGCGCAGGGGGCCGATGAGCAGTTCTTC
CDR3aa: CATIAQGADEQFF

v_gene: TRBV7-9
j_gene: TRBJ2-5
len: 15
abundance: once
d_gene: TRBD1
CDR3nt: TGTGCCAGCAGCGCACTCCGACAGGGACGAGAGACCCAGTACTTC
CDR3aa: CASSALRQGRETQYF